Listed here is a single TCR beta chain. Germline V gene data show CDR1 as MNHEY and CDR2 as SVGEGT. J lost 1 base, V lost 5 bases, and 5 bases had no gene match. This CDR3 has 15 amino acids. Assay used: immunoSEQ multiplex PCR; TCRdb lists only in-frame clones, some missing. The table has about 99,000 clones, about 80% seen once. These data originate in a study of blood T cell repertoires in COVID-19. At the level of the study: Both acute and convalescent COVID-19 samples were obtained from the United States, Italy and Spain. T cells, B-cell-depleted T cells, or PBMCs provided the cDNA or gDNA that served as material.

The chain has TRBV6-2 or TRBV6-3 and TRBJ2-1; 7 positions match TRBD1. The clonotype was recovered from a human donor in a cohort sampled during active COVID-19. Input material: peripheral blood. CDR3 DNA sequence: TGTGCCAGCAGTCTGACGGGACAGTCCTACAATGAGCAGTTCTTC. It encodes CASSLTGQSYNEQFF.